The entry that follows covers one TCR beta chain sequence. V was pared by 0 bases and J by 5 bases, with 8 bases between. In germline, CDR1 is LGHNA, CDR2 YSLEER. The length of the CDR3 is 14 residues. These data originate in a study of blood T cell repertoires in COVID-19. About the research overall: The United States, Italy and Spain were the sources of the acute and convalescent COVID-19 samples.

Participants' reported clinical history set cohort assignment. Assay: immunoSEQ multiplex PCR; the TCRdb copy retains only in-frame clones and omits some. The sample includes a few hundred thousand clones, around 84% of them seen just once. Sample: PBMCs or T cells enriched from blood (not recorded which). V and J are TRBV4-3 and TRBJ1-5; D may be TRBD1 (5 bases). The clonotype originates from a man aged 30 to 39 with acute COVID-19. CDR3 bases: TGCGCCAGCAGCCAAGAGGCCAGGGATCAGCCCCAGCATTTT. The encoded protein is CASSQEARDQPQHF.